In its sample, the clone carrying this T cell receptor (beta chain) was seen many times. Its antigen is not known. This sample is drawn from a study of CD8 T cells in ankylosing spondylitis. Broader study findings: CD8+ disease-linked clones were present at relatively low frequencies in blood. Disease-linked clones reportedly showed significant enrichment in matched ankylosing spondylitis synovial fluid.

The CDR3 has 16 residues. CDR1 is SGHAT and CDR2 is FQNNGV in the germline V gene. The ends lost 3 bases at V and 6 bases at J; junction bases unmatched: 10. Generation of TCR beta libraries employed quantitative 5'-RACE incorporating molecular barcodes. TCRdb recomputed calls from the 5' RACE reads with MiXCR, one row per CDR3 protein. The table lists about 130,000 distinct CDR3 sequences, around 6.6% of them singletons. The V call is TRBV11-2, the J call TRBJ1-5, with 8 bases lining up with TRBD1. What was sequenced was blood, either unsorted or a sorted T cell fraction (not recorded which). This clonotype originated in a female donor with ankylosing spondylitis or in good health (not recorded which). As DNA, the CDR3 is TGTGCCAGCAGCTTTTTCCGGACAGGGTATATTCAGCCCCAGCATTTT. Amino acids: CASSFFRTGYIQPQHF.